This T cell receptor (beta chain) emerged from a study of T cells in Graves' hyperthyroidism and ophthalmopathy. Reasons for excluding patients were uncontrolled infection, other autoimmune disease, pregnancy or lactation. PBMCs were sourced from approximately 9 ml fresh peripheral blood. The CDR3 regions of TCR beta were amplified from RNA transcripts. The TCR CDR3 was amplified in a first-round RT-PCR using the HTBI primer set. TCRdb redid the calling of the multiplex PCR reads with MiXCR, one entry per CDR3 protein. This repertoire shows 340,000 or so distinct CDR3 sequences, 15% to 20% found once; its top ten account for approximately 49%. The CDR3 loop spans 15 amino acids. V was cut by 1 base and J by 6 bases, with 16 bases left in between. The germline gives CDR1 SGHAT, CDR2 FQNNGV.

The clonotype comes from a woman between 45 and 65 years old with Graves' hyperthyroidism. The source material was blood. This chain joins TRBV11-2 and TRBJ2-7, with D perhaps given as TRBD1 or TRBD2 (5 bases each). CDR3 in DNA: TGTGCCAGCAGCTTAGGTTGGGACCTGGCGCCCGAGCAGTACGTC. The encoded protein is CASSLGWDLAPEQYV.